The 31 T cell receptor beta chains presented below share a single source sample, sequenced in a study of OX40 agonist ivuxolimab in advanced cancers. Produced via immunoSEQ multiplex PCR; TCRdb's table is partial and in-frame only. This sample yields roughly 14,000 clones, of which 65% to 80% are seen a single time; 32% belongs to the top ten. The material was CD4+ or CD8+ T cells sorted from blood, obtained in a trial of the OX40 agonist ivuxolimab. These receptors all come from an adult with an advanced solid tumor such as melanoma, head and neck, liver or kidney cancer.

The chain couples TRBV9 to TRBJ2-1, with D maybe TRBD2 (8 bases). The CDR3 is 15 residues long. Germline CDR1 and CDR2: SGDLS and YYNGEE. The V end lost 4 bases, the J end lost 6 bases, and 17 bases lay between the germline ends. The CDR3 here is CASSSGGTRGNEQFF. The CDR3 DNA reads TGTGCCAGCAGCTCAGGGGGGACTAGGGGCAATGAGCAGTTCTTC.

The V and J genes are TRBV18 and TRBJ2-3; possible D gene TRBD2, 5 bases. The length of the CDR3 is 14 residues. The germline V gene encodes CDR1 KGHSH and CDR2 LQKENI. Trimming shortened V by 0 bases and J by 7 bases, and 11 bases separated the two germline ends. The CDR3 sequence is CASSPPWEPNTQYF. In DNA form, the CDR3 reads TGTGCCAGCTCACCACCGTGGGAGCCAAATACGCAGTATTTT.

This clone has only one observation. The chain couples TRBV9 to TRBJ2-5, with 8 nucleotides matching TRBD2. The DNA end favors TRBJ2-7, so the J call may be wrong. This CDR3 has 16 residues. Germline CDR1 reads SGDLS; CDR2 reads YYNGEE. In DNA form, the CDR3 reads TGTGCCAGCAGCCCAATGGGGGCGGGAGGCATCGACGAGCAGTACTTC. It yields the protein CASSPMGAGGIDEQYF.

The CDR3 spells CASSQGLAVLPTDTQYF. CDR3 nucleotide sequence: TGCGCCAGCAGCCAAGGACTAGCGGTCCTACCCACAGATACGCAGTATTTT. The chain couples TRBV4-1 to TRBJ2-3; 9 bases line up with TRBD2. V trimming: 1 base; J trimming: 2 bases; junction bases outside the gene matches: 7. The germline V gene has CDR1 MGHRA and CDR2 YSYEKL. This CDR3 has 17 amino acids.

This chain links TRBV30 with TRBJ1-6; D may be TRBD1 (6 bases). The germline gives CDR1 GTSNPN, CDR2 SVGIG (reference sequence). There are 15 residues in the CDR3. V was trimmed by 3 bases and J by 5 bases, leaving 14 bases between them. In DNA form, the CDR3 reads TGTGCCTGGAGCCAGCCGGGACAAGATAATTCACCCCTCCACTTT. It yields the protein CAWSQPGQDNSPLHF.

The chain is built from TRBV12-2 and TRBJ2-4; TRBD2 is the table's D call, not checked against the DNA. TRBV12-2 constitutes a pseudogene. The CDR3 runs 18 residues. In DNA, the CDR3 is TGTGCAAGTCGCTTAGGCTCTCTAGCGGGAGTCACGCAACTCATTCAGTACTTC. Encoded protein: CASRLGSLAGVTQLIQYF.

This chain connects TRBV27 to TRBJ2-5, with D unclear. The CDR3 consists of 14 residues. The V end was cut by 6 bases, the J end by 2 bases, with 13 bases between. The germline gives CDR1 MNHEY, CDR2 SMNVEV (reference sequence). CDR3 protein: CASSPTGFQETQYF. The CDR3 nucleotides read TGTGCCAGCAGCCCGACGGGTTTTCAAGAGACCCAGTACTTC.

The chain links TRBV5-5 to TRBJ2-1; D ambiguous. This CDR3 has 18 residues. Germline assignment: CDR1 SGHKS and CDR2 YYEKEE (reference sequence). The V gene lost 3 bases and the J gene lost 8 bases, with 27 bases spanning the gap. CDR3 sequence: CASSSVRHGVGLWDEQFF. The DNA for the CDR3 is TGTGCCAGCAGCTCGGTACGGCACGGCGTGGGTTTATGGGATGAGCAGTTCTTC.

The chain couples TRBV6-1 to TRBJ2-5, with TRBD2 matching 8 bases. Germline CDR1 and CDR2: MNHNS and SASEGT. V shed 4 bases and J 3 bases; nucleotides not matched to a gene: 16. The CDR3 totals 18 residues. The CDR3 bases are TGTGCCAGCAGTGGGGACCCGGAGGTAGCGGGATGGAAAGAGACCCAGTACTTC. Amino acids: CASSGDPEVAGWKETQYF.

The chain employs TRBV9 and TRBJ1-2, with D tentatively TRBD1 (6 bases). Germline CDR1 is SGDLS and CDR2 is YYNGEE. Trimming pared 3 bases from V and 6 bases from J, leaving 9 bases between. The CDR3 covers 12 residues. The CDR3 DNA follows: TGTGCCAGCAGCGCCGGACAGCATGGCTACACCTTC. Translating it yields CASSAGQHGYTF.

This clone was observed at least ten times. The chain uses TRBV27 and TRBJ1-2; 9 bases match TRBD1. J gave up 4 bases and V 5 bases, and 8 bases lay outside the gene matches. CDR1 MNHEY and CDR2 SMNVEV come from the germline V gene (reference sequence). This CDR3 contains 15 residues. CDR3 coding DNA: TGTGCCAGCAGTCCCCACAGGGGGCTGGGCTATGGCTACACCTTC. Its protein is CASSPHRGLGYGYTF.

This rearrangement joins TRBV5-5 to TRBJ1-1; D unclear. This CDR3 is 13 amino acids long. Trimming took 4 bases from V and 3 from J, leaving 10 bases between them. Per the germline V gene, CDR1 is SGHKS and CDR2 is YYEKEE (reference sequence). DNA of the CDR3: TGTGCCAGCAGCCTCGGGCTGCACACTGAAGCTTTCTTT. Its translation is CASSLGLHTEAFF.

This clone was seen just once. This sequence joins TRBV4-1 and TRBJ2-2, with 8 bases matching TRBD1. Germline V gives CDR1 MGHRA, CDR2 YSYEKL. V dropped 4 bases and J dropped 3; count of bases not matched to a gene: 7. This CDR3 comprises 16 residues. The CDR3 DNA sequence: TGCGCCAGCAGCCTCCACAGGGGGGCTGACACCGGGGAGCTGTTTTTT. Translated, it gives CASSLHRGADTGELFF.

The chain combines TRBV19 with TRBJ2-1; D tentatively reads TRBD1 or TRBD2 (7 bases each). Trimming removed 6 bases from V and 7 bases from J, with 16 bases in between. CDR1 LNHDA and CDR2 SQIVND come from the germline V gene (reference sequence). CDR3 length: 14 residues. The CDR3 here is CASSQGGAVNEQFF. In DNA, the CDR3 is TGTGCCAGTAGCCAGGGGGGGGCGGTTAATGAGCAGTTCTTC.

Notes on this clone: At one boundary the junction diverges from the germline segment, which might be a read error. This chain uses TRBV6-5 with TRBJ1-5, with 7 bases lining up with TRBD1. Germline V gene data show CDR1 as MNHEY and CDR2 as SVGAGI. The CDR3 has 10 amino acids. For the CDR3, the DNA is TGTGCCAGCCTTCGGGACAGCCCGTATTTT. Translated, it gives CASLRDSPYF.

V usage is TRBV6-1 and J usage is TRBJ2-1, with TRBD2 matching 7 bases. Germline V lookup: CDR1 MNHNS, CDR2 SASEGT. This CDR3 contains 13 residues. J gave up 3 bases and V 7 bases, and 3 bases lay outside the gene matches. The CDR3: CASTASGYNEQFF. The CDR3 region has the DNA TGTGCCAGCACGGCTAGCGGCTACAATGAGCAGTTCTTC.

This rearrangement joins TRBV29-1 to TRBJ2-7; possibly TRBD1 for D (5 bases). Between the trimmed V and J ends, which lost 7 bases and 2 bases, there was a span of 18 bases. The length of the CDR3 is 14 residues. Germline V gives CDR1 SQVTM, CDR2 ANQGSEA. Here the CDR3 reads CSAALLRGTYEQYF. DNA for the CDR3: TGCAGCGCCGCCCTCCTTAGGGGTACCTACGAGCAGTACTTC.

The V call is TRBV2, the J call TRBJ2-3; TRBD1 aligns across 10 bases. The CDR3 has 14 residues. The V and J ends lost 11 bases and 6 bases, in that order; junction bases with no gene match: 11. CDR1 is SNHLY, CDR2 FYNNEI, per germline. CDR3 sequence reads: CASPPGQGMDTQYF. CDR3 sequence (DNA): TGTGCCTCCCCGCCGGGACAGGGGATGGATACGCAGTATTTT. The entire variable domain, with the rest obtained from reference TRBV2 and TRBJ2-3, is as follows: EPEVTQTPSHQVTQMGQEVILRCVPISNHLYFYWYRQILGQKVEFLVSFYNNEISEKSEIFDDQFSVERPDGSNFTLKIRSTKLEDSAMYFCASPPGQGMDTQYFGPGTRLTVL.

V gene TRBV9 combines with J gene TRBJ2-2; a weak D match, TRBD1 (6 bases). This CDR3 contains 16 residues. Trimming removed 2 bases at V and 1 base at J, with 12 bases between. Germline V gives CDR1 SGDLS, CDR2 YYNGEE. The CDR3 spells CASSVSQGWNTGELFF. The CDR3 DNA reads as TGTGCCAGCAGCGTGTCACAGGGATGGAACACCGGGGAGCTGTTTTTT.

This chain joins TRBV7-3 and TRBJ2-6; unclear D gene. The CDR3 totals 17 residues. The V end lost 1 base, the J end lost 2 bases, and 12 bases lay between the germline ends. Germline V gene data show CDR1 as SGHTA and CDR2 as FQGTGA. CDR3 region: CASSLINFGPGANVLTF. As DNA, the CDR3 is TGTGCCAGCAGCTTAATCAATTTCGGTCCTGGGGCCAACGTCCTGACTTTC.

CDR3 bases: TGTGCCAGCAGTGAAGCGCGACTAGCGGGTCCAAGCTCCTACAATGAGCAGTTCTTC. As protein: CASSEARLAGPSSYNEQFF. The chain employs TRBV6-1 and TRBJ2-1; 10 nucleotides match TRBD2. The CDR3 covers 19 residues. Germline V gene data show CDR1 as MNHNS and CDR2 as SASEGT. With V trimmed by 0 bases and J by 0 bases, 8 bases remained unmatched.

V and J are TRBV6-6 and TRBJ2-7, with 9 positions matching TRBD1. CDR1 and CDR2 from the germline V gene are MNHNY and SVGAGI (reference sequence). The CDR3 contains 13 residues. V dropped 6 bases and J dropped 6; count of bases not matched to a gene: 6. In nucleotides, the CDR3 is TGTGCCAGCAGGGGACAGGGCTTCGGCGAGCAGTACTTC. Protein product: CASRGQGFGEQYF.

The V and J genes are TRBV6-4 and TRBJ2-3; 9 bases align to TRBD2. CDR3 length equals 15 residues. With 0 bases clipped from V and 4 bases from J, the junction kept 2 bases outside the gene matches. Per germline, CDR1 MRHNA and CDR2 SNTAGT. As DNA, the CDR3 is TGTGCCAGCAGTGACTCTAGCGGGAGTGCAGATACGCAGTATTTT. This translates into CASSDSSGSADTQYF.

V gene TRBV28 combines with J gene TRBJ1-2, with TRBD1 identical over 7 bases. V was pared by 7 bases and J by 6 bases, with 5 bases of the junction left unmatched. From germline, CDR1 is MDHEN and CDR2 SYDVKM. The CDR3 has 12 residues. In nucleotides, the CDR3 is TGTGCCAGCATAGACAGGGTCGATGGCTACACCTTC. Its translation is CASIDRVDGYTF.

The chain is built from TRBV27 and TRBJ2-1; D tentatively fits TRBD1 or TRBD2 (5 bases each). The CDR3 has 15 residues. Trimming took off 2 bases at V and 2 bases at J, with 10 bases between the two ends. In germline, CDR1 is MNHEY, CDR2 SMNVEV (reference sequence). CDR3 sequence reads: CASSLGGVAYNEQFF. CDR3 nucleotides: TGTGCCAGCAGTTTAGGGGGAGTGGCCTACAATGAGCAGTTCTTC.

This clone is medium-sized (0.01 to 0.1%) in the sample. The CDR3 DNA sequence: TGTGCCAGCAGTTTATCCAGGGGGCTCACTGAAGCTTTCTTT. Residues: CASSLSRGLTEAFF. The V and J genes are TRBV27 and TRBJ1-1; 8 bases map to TRBD1. V gave up 0 bases and J gave up 4 bases; unmatched junction bases: 1. The CDR3 covers 14 residues. Germline CDR1 is MNHEY and CDR2 is SMNVEV (reference sequence).

The rearrangement joins TRBV7-3 to TRBJ2-1, with D hard to call. There are 15 residues in the CDR3. The germline V gene has CDR1 SGHTA and CDR2 FQGTGA. The V end lost 0 bases, the J end lost 9 bases, and 15 bases lay between the germline ends. As DNA, the CDR3 is TGTGCCAGCAGCTTAACCTTACAGTCGAGTCCTGAGCAGTTCTTC. Encoded protein: CASSLTLQSSPEQFF.

J is TRBJ1-5 and V is TRBV27; D is uncertain. Germline V CDR1 and CDR2: MNHEY, SMNVEV (reference sequence). Trimming removed 4 bases at V and 0 bases at J, with 13 bases between. The CDR3 is 16 residues long. CDR3: CASSSLPPRSNQPQHF. CDR3 sequence (DNA): TGTGCCAGCAGTTCGTTACCCCCACGTAGCAATCAGCCCCAGCATTTT.

Concerning this clone itself: The DNA is omitted, as the CDR3 cannot be located on it reliably, and the CDR3 follows TCRdb's listing. The rearrangement links TRBV21-1 to TRBJ1-1. TRBV21-1 is a known pseudogene. The CDR3 sequence runs 15 residues, both termini included. CDR3 amino acids: CASSVWATGNTEAFF.

The chain links TRBV5-6 to TRBJ2-7; no reliable D call. Germline V CDR1 and CDR2: SGHDT, YYEEEE. The V end was cut by 3 bases, the J end by 12 bases, with 16 bases between. The CDR3 is 12 residues long. CDR3 DNA sequence: TGTGCCAGCAGCTACGGTTCTACGATAGCGTACTTC. This translates into CASSYGSTIAYF.

This clone was observed a handful of times. The gene calls are TRBV6-5 and TRBJ2-3; unclear D gene. V was trimmed by 5 bases and J by 4 bases, leaving 13 bases between them. Germline CDR1 is MNHEY and CDR2 is SVGAGI. The CDR3 consists of 14 residues. The CDR3 DNA sequence: TGTGCCAGCAGTACTAAGGTGGGCCCAGATACGCAGTATTTT. It codes for CASSTKVGPDTQYF.